The source of this T cell receptor (beta chain) is a study of T-cell memory formation after mild COVID-19. Study background: Largely, TCR clusters stayed within a single donor.

MiXCR, applied by TCRdb to the 5' RACE reads, yields one record per CDR3 protein. Among over 14,000 distinct CDR3 sequences, around 20% were seen once, and the ten largest hold 45% to 50%. Whole-study results and caveats: Researchers report contracting CD4+ clones mostly in CM and EM, with CD8+ clones in EMRA. Some clones that responded turned up in pre-infection memory, which suggests that cross-reactive memory joined in.

In regard to this clonotype: Its antigen remains unidentified.

Sequenced: PBMCs or a T cell subset sorted from them (not recorded which). The receptor was isolated from an adult woman who had mild COVID-19 (a few samples of this study predate the infection). Cell type and time point are not known.

CDR3 DNA sequence: TGCAGTGCTAGACATCAGGGTGATAAGACTGAAGCTTTCTTT. Protein: CSARHQGDKTEAFF. The chain employs TRBV20-1 and TRBJ1-1; TRBD1 is a possible D gene (5 bases). Germline V lookup: CDR1 DFQATT, CDR2 SNEGSKA (reference sequence). The CDR3 contains 14 residues. The germline V and J ends were trimmed by 2 bases and 5 bases, with 15 bases remaining between them.